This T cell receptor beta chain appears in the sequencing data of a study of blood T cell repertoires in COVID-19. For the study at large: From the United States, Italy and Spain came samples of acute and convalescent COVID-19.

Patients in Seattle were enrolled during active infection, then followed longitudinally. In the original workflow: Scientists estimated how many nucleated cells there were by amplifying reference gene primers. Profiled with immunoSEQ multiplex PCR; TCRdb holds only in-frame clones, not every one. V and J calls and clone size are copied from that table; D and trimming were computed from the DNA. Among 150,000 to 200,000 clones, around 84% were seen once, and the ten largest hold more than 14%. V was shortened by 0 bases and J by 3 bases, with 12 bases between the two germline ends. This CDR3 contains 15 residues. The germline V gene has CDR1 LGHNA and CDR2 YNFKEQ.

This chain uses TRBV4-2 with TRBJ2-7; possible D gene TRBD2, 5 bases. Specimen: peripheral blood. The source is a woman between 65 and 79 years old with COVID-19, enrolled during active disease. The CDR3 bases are TGTGCCAGCAGCCAAGATCGGACTCAATACTACGAGCAGTACTTC. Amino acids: CASSQDRTQYYEQYF.